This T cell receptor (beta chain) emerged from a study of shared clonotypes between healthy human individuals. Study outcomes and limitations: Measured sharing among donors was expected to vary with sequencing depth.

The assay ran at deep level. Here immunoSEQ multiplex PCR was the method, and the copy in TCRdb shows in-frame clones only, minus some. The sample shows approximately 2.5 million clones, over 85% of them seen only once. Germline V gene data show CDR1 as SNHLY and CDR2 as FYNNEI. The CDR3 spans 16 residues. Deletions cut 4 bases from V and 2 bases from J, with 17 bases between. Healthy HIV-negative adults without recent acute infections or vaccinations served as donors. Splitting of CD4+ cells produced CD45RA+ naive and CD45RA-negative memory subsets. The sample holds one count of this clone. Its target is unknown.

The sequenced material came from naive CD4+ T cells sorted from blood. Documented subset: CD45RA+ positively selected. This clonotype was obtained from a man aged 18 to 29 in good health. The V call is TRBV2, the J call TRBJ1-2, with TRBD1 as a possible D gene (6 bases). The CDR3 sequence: CASSGAGGQTNYGYTF. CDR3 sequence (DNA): TGTGCCAGCAGTGGGGCCGGGGGACAAACAAACTATGGCTACACCTTC.